The TCR beta chain under discussion was sequenced for a study of blood T cell repertoires in COVID-19. Whole-study context: From T cells, B-cell-depleted T cells, or PBMCs came the material, which was cDNA or gDNA.

The germline CDR1 and CDR2 sequences are GTSNPN and SVGIG (reference sequence). V was shortened by 5 bases and J by 5 bases, with 12 bases between the two germline ends. The CDR3 runs to 13 residues. In the authors' workflow: Estimation of nucleated cell counts relied on the amplification of reference gene primers. Some clones are missing from TCRdb's copy, which holds only in-frame ones; the method was immunoSEQ multiplex PCR. That table supplies the V and J calls and clone size; D and trimming were determined from the DNA. The sample has 85,000 to 95,000 clones, around 86% seen once; the top ten hold around 5.3%.

The chain uses TRBV30 and TRBJ1-4, with unresolved D. The sample consisted of peripheral blood. The TCR comes from a woman aged 80 or older with acute or convalescent COVID-19. CDR3 amino acids: CAWSPAINEKLFF. The CDR3 region has the DNA TGTGCCTGGTCTCCTGCGATAAATGAAAAACTGTTTTTT.